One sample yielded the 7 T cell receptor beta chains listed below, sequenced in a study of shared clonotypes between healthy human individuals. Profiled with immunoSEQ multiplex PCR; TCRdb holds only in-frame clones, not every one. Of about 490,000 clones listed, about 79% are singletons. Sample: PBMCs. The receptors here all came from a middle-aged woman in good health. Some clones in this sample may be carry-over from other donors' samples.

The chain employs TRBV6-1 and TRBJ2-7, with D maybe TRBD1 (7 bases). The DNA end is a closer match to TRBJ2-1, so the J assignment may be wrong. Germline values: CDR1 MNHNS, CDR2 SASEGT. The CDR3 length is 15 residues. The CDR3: CASSEEGAGGHEQFF. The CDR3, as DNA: TGTGCCAGCAGTGAAGAGGGGGCAGGGGGGCATGAGCAGTTCTTC.

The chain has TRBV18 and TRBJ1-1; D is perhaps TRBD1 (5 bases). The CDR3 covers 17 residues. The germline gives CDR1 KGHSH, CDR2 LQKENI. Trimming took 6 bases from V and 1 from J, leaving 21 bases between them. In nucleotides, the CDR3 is TGTGCCAGCTCCTCACCACTCCGCGGGGCTTGGAACACTGAAGCTTTCTTT. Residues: CASSSPLRGAWNTEAFF.

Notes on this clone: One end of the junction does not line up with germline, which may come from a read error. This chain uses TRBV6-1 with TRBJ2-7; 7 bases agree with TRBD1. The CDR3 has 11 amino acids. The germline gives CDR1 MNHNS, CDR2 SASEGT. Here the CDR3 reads CASSIRQGWHF. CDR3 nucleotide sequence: TGTGCCAGCAGTATACGACAGGGTTGGCACTTC.

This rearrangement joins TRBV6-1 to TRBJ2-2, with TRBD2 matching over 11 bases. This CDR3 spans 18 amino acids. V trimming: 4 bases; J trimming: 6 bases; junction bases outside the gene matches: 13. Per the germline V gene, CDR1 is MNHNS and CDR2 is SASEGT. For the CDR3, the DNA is TGTGCCAGCAGTGTCGTACCCACTAGCGGGAGTATGGCCGGGGAGCTGTTTTTT. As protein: CASSVVPTSGSMAGELFF.

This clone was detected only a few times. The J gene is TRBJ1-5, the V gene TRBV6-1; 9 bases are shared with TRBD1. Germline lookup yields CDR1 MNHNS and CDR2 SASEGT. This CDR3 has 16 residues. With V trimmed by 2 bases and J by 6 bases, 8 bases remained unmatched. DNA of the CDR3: TGTGCCAGCAGTGAAAGGGACAGGGCCGTTCGTCAGCCCCAGCATTTT. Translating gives CASSERDRAVRQPQHF.

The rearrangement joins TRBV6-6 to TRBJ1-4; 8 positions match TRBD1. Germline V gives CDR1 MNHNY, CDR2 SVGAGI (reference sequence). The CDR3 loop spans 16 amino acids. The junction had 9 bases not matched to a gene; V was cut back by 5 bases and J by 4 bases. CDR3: CASSQRRQGINEKLFF. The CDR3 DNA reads TGTGCCAGCAGTCAAAGACGACAGGGGATTAATGAAAAACTGTTTTTT.

The DNA of the CDR3 is TGTGCCAGCAGCGCCGAAAGGGGACTAGCGGGACTCGGCGAGCAGTACTTC. Translating gives CASSAERGLAGLGEQYF. The rearrangement joins TRBV9 to TRBJ2-7; TRBD2 matches at 13 bases. This CDR3 region has 17 residues. V lost 3 bases and J lost 6; bases outside the gene matches: 12. Germline V gene lookup returns CDR1 SGDLS and CDR2 YYNGEE.